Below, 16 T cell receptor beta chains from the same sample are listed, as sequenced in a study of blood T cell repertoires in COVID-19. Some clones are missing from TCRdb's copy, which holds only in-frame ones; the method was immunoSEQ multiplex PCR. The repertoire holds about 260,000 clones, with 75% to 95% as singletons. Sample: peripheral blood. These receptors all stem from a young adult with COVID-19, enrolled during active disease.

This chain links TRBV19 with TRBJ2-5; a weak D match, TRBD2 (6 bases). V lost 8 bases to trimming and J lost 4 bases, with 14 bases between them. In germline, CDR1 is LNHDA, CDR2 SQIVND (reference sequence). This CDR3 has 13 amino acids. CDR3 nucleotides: TGTGCCAGTGCGGGGAGAAGTAGAGAGACCCAGTACTTC. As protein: CASAGRSRETQYF.

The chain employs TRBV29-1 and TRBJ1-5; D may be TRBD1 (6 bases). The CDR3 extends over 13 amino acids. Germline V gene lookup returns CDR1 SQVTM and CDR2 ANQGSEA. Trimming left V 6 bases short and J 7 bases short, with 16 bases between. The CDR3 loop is CSVSRQDGQPQHF. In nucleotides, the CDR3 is TGCAGCGTCTCTAGACAGGACGGCCAGCCCCAGCATTTT.

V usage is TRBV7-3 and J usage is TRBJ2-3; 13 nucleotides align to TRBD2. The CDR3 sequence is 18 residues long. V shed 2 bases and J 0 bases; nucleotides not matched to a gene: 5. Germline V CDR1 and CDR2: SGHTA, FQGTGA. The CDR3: CASSLARTSGGSTDTQYF. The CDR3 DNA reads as TGTGCCAGCAGCTTAGCTCGGACTAGCGGGGGCAGCACAGATACGCAGTATTTT. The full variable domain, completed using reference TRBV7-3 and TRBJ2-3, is GAGVSQTPSNKVTEKGKYVELRCDPISGHTALYWYRQSLGQGPEFLIYFQGTGAADDSGLPNDRFFAVRPEGSVSTLKIQRTERGDSAVYLCASSLARTSGGSTDTQYFGPGTRLTVL.

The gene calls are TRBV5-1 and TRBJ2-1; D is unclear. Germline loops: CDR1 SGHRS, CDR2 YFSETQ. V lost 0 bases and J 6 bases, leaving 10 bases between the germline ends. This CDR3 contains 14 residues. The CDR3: CASSLASGLNEQFF. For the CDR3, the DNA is TGCGCCAGCAGCTTGGCCAGTGGGCTCAATGAGCAGTTCTTC.

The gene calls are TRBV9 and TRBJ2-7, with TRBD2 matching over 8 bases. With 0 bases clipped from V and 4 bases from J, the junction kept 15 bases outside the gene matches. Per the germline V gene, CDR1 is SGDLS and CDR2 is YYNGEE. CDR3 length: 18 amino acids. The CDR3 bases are TGTGCCAGCAGCGTAGGTCCCAAATCGAGCGGGAGTCTTTACGAGCAGTACTTC. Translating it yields CASSVGPKSSGSLYEQYF. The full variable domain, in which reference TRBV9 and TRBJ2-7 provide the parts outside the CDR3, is DSGVTQTPKHLITATGQRVTLRCSPRSGDLSVYWYQQSLDQGLQFLIQYYNGEERAKGNILERFSAQQFPDLHSELNLSSLELGDSALYFCASSVGPKSSGSLYEQYFGPGTRLTVT.

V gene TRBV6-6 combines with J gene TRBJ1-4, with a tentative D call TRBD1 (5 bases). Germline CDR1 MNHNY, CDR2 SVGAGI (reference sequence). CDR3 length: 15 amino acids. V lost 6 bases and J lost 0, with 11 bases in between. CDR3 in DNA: TGTGCCAGCAGCCGGACACCCTCAACTAATGAAAAACTGTTTTTT. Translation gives CASSRTPSTNEKLFF.

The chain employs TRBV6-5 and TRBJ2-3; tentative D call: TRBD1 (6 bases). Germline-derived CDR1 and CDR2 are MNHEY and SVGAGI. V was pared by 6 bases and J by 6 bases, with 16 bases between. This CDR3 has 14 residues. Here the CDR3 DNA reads TGTGCCAGCAGGAGGACAGCAGCCGAGGATACGCAGTATTTT. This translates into CASRRTAAEDTQYF.

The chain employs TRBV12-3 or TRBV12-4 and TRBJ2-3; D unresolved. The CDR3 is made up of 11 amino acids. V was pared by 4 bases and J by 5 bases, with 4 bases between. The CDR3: CASSYLDTQYF. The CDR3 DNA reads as TGTGCCAGCAGTTATCTAGATACGCAGTATTTT.

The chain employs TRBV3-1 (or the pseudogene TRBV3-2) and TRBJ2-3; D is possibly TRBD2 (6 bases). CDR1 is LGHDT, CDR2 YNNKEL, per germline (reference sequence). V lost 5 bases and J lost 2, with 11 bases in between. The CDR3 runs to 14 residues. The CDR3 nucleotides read TGTGCCAGCAGCTTAAGCGGGTCCACAGATACGCAGTATTTT. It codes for CASSLSGSTDTQYF.

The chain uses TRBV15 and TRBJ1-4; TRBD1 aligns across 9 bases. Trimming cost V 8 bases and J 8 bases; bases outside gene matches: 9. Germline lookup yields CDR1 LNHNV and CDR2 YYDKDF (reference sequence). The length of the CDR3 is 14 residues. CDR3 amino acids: CATQPGQGYEKLFF. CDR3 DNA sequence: TGTGCCACCCAGCCCGGACAGGGGTACGAAAAACTGTTTTTT.

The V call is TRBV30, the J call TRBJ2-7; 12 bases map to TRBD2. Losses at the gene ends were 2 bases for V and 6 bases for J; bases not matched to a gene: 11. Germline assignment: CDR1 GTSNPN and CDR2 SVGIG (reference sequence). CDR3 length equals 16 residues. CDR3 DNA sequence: TGTGCCTGGAGTAGGGCGAGGACTAGCGGGATATCCGAGCAGTACTTC. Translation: CAWSRARTSGISEQYF.

CDR3 sequence reads: CATSDGDSFYGYTF. CDR3 nucleotides: TGTGCCACCAGTGATGGGGACAGCTTCTATGGCTACACCTTC. This rearrangement joins TRBV24-1 to TRBJ1-2, with 7 bases lining up with TRBD1. The CDR3 has 14 amino acids. The V segment lost 3 bases and the J segment 4 bases; nucleotides outside the gene matches: 4. Per the germline V gene, CDR1 is KGHDR and CDR2 is SFDVKD.

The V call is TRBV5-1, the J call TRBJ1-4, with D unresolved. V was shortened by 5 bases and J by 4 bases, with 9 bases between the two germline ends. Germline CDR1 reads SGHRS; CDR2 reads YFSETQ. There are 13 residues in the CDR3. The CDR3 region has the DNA TGCGCCAGCAGGCTCCCAGATAATGAAAAACTGTTTTTT. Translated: CASRLPDNEKLFF.

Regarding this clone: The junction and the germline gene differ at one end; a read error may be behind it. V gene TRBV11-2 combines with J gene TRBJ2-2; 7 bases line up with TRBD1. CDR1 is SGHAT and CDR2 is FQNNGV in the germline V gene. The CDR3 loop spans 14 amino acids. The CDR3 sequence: CASSVDRATGELFF. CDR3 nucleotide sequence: TGTGCCAGCAGCGTAGACAGGGCCACCGGGGAGCTGTTTTTT.

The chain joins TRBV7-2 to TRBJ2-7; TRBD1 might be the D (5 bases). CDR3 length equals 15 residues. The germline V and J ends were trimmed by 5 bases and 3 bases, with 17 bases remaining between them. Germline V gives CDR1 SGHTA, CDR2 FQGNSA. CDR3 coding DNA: TGTGCCAGCAGCGCCTCCCGGACATACAGCTACGAGCAGTACTTC. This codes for CASSASRTYSYEQYF.

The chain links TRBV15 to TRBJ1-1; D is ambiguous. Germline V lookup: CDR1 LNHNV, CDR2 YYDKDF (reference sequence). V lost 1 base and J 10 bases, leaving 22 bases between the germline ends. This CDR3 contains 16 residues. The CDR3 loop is CATSRGEGYGRDRAFF. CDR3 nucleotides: TGTGCCACCAGCAGAGGGGAGGGTTATGGGCGAGATCGAGCTTTCTTT. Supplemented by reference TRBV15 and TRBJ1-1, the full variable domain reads DAMVIQNPRYQVTQFGKPVTLSCSQTLNHNVMYWYQQKSSQAPKLLFHYYDKDFNNEADTPDNFQSRRPNTSFCFLDIRSPGLGDTAMYLCATSRGEGYGRDRAFFGQGTRLTVV.